The entry below gives a single TCR beta chain sequence along with its context. The antigen remains undetermined. This sample is part of a study of monozygotic twins with inflammatory bowel disease. The germline gives CDR1 SGHTA, CDR2 FQGTGA. The CDR3 is 15 residues long. Study-level points and caveats: The authors could not tell different T cell subtypes apart.

Per sample, reverse transcription was split into eight reactions. Following a re-call of the 5' RACE reads, TCRdb has one entry per CDR3 protein and lacks DNA. The sample data list roughly 150,000 distinct CDR3 sequences. The sequenced material came from blood. The clonotype was recovered from a human donor with ulcerative colitis or Crohn's disease, or a healthy co-twin of an affected twin (not recorded which). This chain links TRBV7-3 with TRBJ2-1. This chain's CDR3 is CASSLTTSSYNEQFF.